The rows below give T cell receptor beta chains drawn from one sample of a study of shared clonotypes between healthy human individuals. Some clones are missing from TCRdb's copy, which holds only in-frame ones; the method was immunoSEQ multiplex PCR. The table records about a million clones, around 75% of them present only once. Input material: memory CD4+ T cells sorted from blood. These receptors were collected from a man between 18 and 35 years old in good health. Both conserved end residues are part of each CDR3. Fields, in order: J gene, clone size, V gene, D gene, CDR3 DNA, CDR3 protein. D genes are given only for firm matches. Rows may omit the clone size; those that give it use once, few, many or a size class.

j_call: TRBJ1-2
clone_size: -
v_call: TRBV4-1
d_call: -
cdr3_nt: TGCGCCAGCAGCCAAGGGGTAGGGGGGAACTATGGCTACACCTTC
cdr3_aa: CASSQGVGGNYGYTF

j_call: TRBJ1-5
clone_size: few
v_call: TRBV19
d_call: TRBD1
cdr3_nt: TGTGCCAGTAGACCTGACAGGGGGCTTCTAGGAAATCAGCCCCAGCATTTT
cdr3_aa: CASRPDRGLLGNQPQHF

j_call: TRBJ1-2
clone_size: -
v_call: TRBV30
d_call: TRBD1
cdr3_nt: TGTGCCTGGAGTGGGAGCCGGGACAGAGGCTACACCTTC
cdr3_aa: CAWSGSRDRGYTF

j_call: TRBJ2-3
clone_size: -
v_call: TRBV4-2
d_call: TRBD2
cdr3_nt: TGTGCCAGCAGCCCACGGCGGGGGGGCACAGATACGCAGTATTTT
cdr3_aa: CASSPRRGGTDTQYF

j_call: TRBJ1-5
clone_size: -
v_call: TRBV28
d_call: -
cdr3_nt: TGTGCCAGCAGTCGACCGGGGCCTCAGCCCCAGCATTTT
cdr3_aa: CASSRPGPQPQHF

j_call: TRBJ2-5
clone_size: -
v_call: TRBV4-2
d_call: TRBD2
cdr3_nt: TGTGCCAGCAGCCAAGAAGGGGTCGGCGGGGGGTTTGAGACCCAGTACTTC
cdr3_aa: CASSQEGVGGGFETQYF

j_call: TRBJ2-7
clone_size: -
v_call: TRBV7-6
d_call: -
cdr3_nt: TGTGCCAGCAGCTTAGTTTCGAGCATCTACGAGCAGTACTTC
cdr3_aa: CASSLVSSIYEQYF

j_call: TRBJ2-7
clone_size: once
v_call: TRBV27
d_call: -
cdr3_nt: TGTGCCAGCAGTCCCCCCGGGGGTACCTACGAGCAGTACTTC
cdr3_aa: CASSPPGGTYEQYF

j_call: TRBJ2-3
clone_size: few
v_call: TRBV11-2
d_call: TRBD2
cdr3_nt: TGTGCCAGCAGCTTAGCCCTAGCGGGAGTGAATACGCAGTATTTT
cdr3_aa: CASSLALAGVNTQYF

j_call: TRBJ1-1
clone_size: -
v_call: TRBV28
d_call: -
cdr3_nt: TGTGCCAGCAGTTTAAATAGGGCAGTGAACACTGAAGCTTTCTTT
cdr3_aa: CASSLNRAVNTEAFF

j_call: TRBJ2-3
clone_size: -
v_call: TRBV10-3
d_call: TRBD1
cdr3_nt: TGTGCCACTTCCGGGACAGTGACAGATACGCAGTATTTT
cdr3_aa: CATSGTVTDTQYF

j_call: TRBJ1-6
clone_size: few
v_call: TRBV7-2
d_call: -
cdr3_nt: TGTGCCAGCAGCTTAGCAGGCGGTAGCAATTCACCCCTCCACTTT
cdr3_aa: CASSLAGGSNSPLHF

j_call: TRBJ1-1
clone_size: few
v_call: TRBV30
d_call: TRBD1
cdr3_nt: TGTGCCTGGAGCCCCAGGGGGCGACGGACTGAAGCTTTCTTT
cdr3_aa: CAWSPRGRRTEAFF

j_call: TRBJ2-5
clone_size: -
v_call: TRBV5-1
d_call: TRBD1
cdr3_nt: TGCGCCAGCAGCCAGAACCGGGACAGGGGATTCCAAGAGACCCAGTACTTC
cdr3_aa: CASSQNRDRGFQETQYF

j_call: TRBJ2-7
clone_size: -
v_call: TRBV5-1
d_call: TRBD2
cdr3_nt: TGCGCCAGCAGCTTGGGGCGGCGGGGGGGCAAGTACGAGCAGTACTTC
cdr3_aa: CASSLGRRGGKYEQYF

j_call: TRBJ2-2
clone_size: -
v_call: TRBV4-2
d_call: -
cdr3_nt: TGTGCCAGCAGCCAAGTAGCCGGGGGAAGGGCCGGGGAGCTGTTTTTT
cdr3_aa: CASSQVAGGRAGELFF

j_call: TRBJ2-3
clone_size: -
v_call: TRBV30
d_call: -
cdr3_nt: TGTGCCTGGAGTGTCCCAAATCGAGCCACAGATACGCAGTATTTT
cdr3_aa: CAWSVPNRATDTQYF

j_call: TRBJ2-4
clone_size: -
v_call: TRBV19
d_call: TRBD1
cdr3_nt: TGTGCCAGTAGTGGGATGACAGGGCGAGGGAACATTCAGTACTTC
cdr3_aa: CASSGMTGRGNIQYF

j_call: TRBJ2-5
clone_size: few
v_call: TRBV7-8
d_call: -
cdr3_nt: TGTGCCAGCAGCTTCACGGAGACCCAGTACTTC
cdr3_aa: CASSFTETQYF

j_call: TRBJ1-1
clone_size: -
v_call: TRBV18
d_call: -
cdr3_nt: TGTGCCAGCTCACCACCGGGGGGGGTCACTGAAGCTTTCTTT
cdr3_aa: CASSPPGGVTEAFF

j_call: TRBJ1-6
clone_size: -
v_call: TRBV27
d_call: TRBD1
cdr3_nt: TGTGCCAGCAGAAGTCAGGGGGCGGTAAATTCACCCCTCCACTTT
cdr3_aa: CASRSQGAVNSPLHF

j_call: TRBJ2-3
clone_size: few
v_call: TRBV5-6
d_call: TRBD1
cdr3_nt: TGTGCCAGCAGCGCAACAGGGGATCCCAGCACAGATACGCAGTATTTT
cdr3_aa: CASSATGDPSTDTQYF

j_call: TRBJ1-4
clone_size: -
v_call: TRBV18
d_call: TRBD1
cdr3_nt: TGTGCCAGCTCACCGGGACAGGGTTGGGATGAAAAACTGTTTTTT
cdr3_aa: CASSPGQGWDEKLFF

j_call: TRBJ2-1
clone_size: -
v_call: TRBV7-9
d_call: -
cdr3_nt: TGTGCCAGCAGCCCGTACAATGAGCAGTTCTTC
cdr3_aa: CASSPYNEQFF

j_call: TRBJ1-1
clone_size: -
v_call: TRBV10-3
d_call: -
cdr3_nt: TGTGCCATCAGTGAGTCGAGAGATACTGAAGCTTTCTTT
cdr3_aa: CAISESRDTEAFF

j_call: TRBJ1-1
clone_size: -
v_call: TRBV14
d_call: -
cdr3_nt: TGTGCCAGCAGCCAAGCCGCCGGACGGGTGAACACTGAAGCTTTCTTT
cdr3_aa: CASSQAAGRVNTEAFF

j_call: TRBJ2-7
clone_size: few
v_call: TRBV4-1
d_call: -
cdr3_nt: TGCGCCAGCAGCCCCCCTGGTCTGCGGGGTCACGAGCAGTACTTC
cdr3_aa: CASSPPGLRGHEQYF

j_call: TRBJ2-3
clone_size: -
v_call: TRBV11-2
d_call: -
cdr3_nt: TGTGCCAGCAGCTTACGGTTCGTTAGCAGCACAGATACGCAGTATTTT
cdr3_aa: CASSLRFVSSTDTQYF

j_call: TRBJ2-5
clone_size: -
v_call: TRBV5-8
d_call: -
cdr3_nt: TGTGCCAGCAGGCACTACACCCAGGGTCAAGAGACCCAGTACTTC
cdr3_aa: CASRHYTQGQETQYF

j_call: TRBJ2-7
clone_size: -
v_call: TRBV28
d_call: -
cdr3_nt: TGTGCCAGCAGCGATCCCAGCGTGGTGGGCGAGCAGTACTTC
cdr3_aa: CASSDPSVVGEQYF

j_call: TRBJ2-7
clone_size: -
v_call: TRBV5-1
d_call: TRBD2
cdr3_nt: TGCGCCAGCAGGGAGGGACTAGCGGACTCCTACGAGCAGTACTTC
cdr3_aa: CASREGLADSYEQYF

j_call: TRBJ2-5
clone_size: -
v_call: TRBV7-9
d_call: TRBD2
cdr3_nt: TGTGCCAGCAGCTCTCATTCTAGCGGGCATCAAGAGACCCAGTACTTC
cdr3_aa: CASSSHSSGHQETQYF

j_call: TRBJ2-7
clone_size: few
v_call: TRBV9
d_call: TRBD2
cdr3_nt: TGTGCCAGCAGCGTTACCTTAGGGACTAGCGTCCACGAGCAGTACTTC
cdr3_aa: CASSVTLGTSVHEQYF

j_call: TRBJ1-1
clone_size: -
v_call: TRBV19
d_call: TRBD1
cdr3_nt: TGTGCCAGTAGTATAGCTGGGTGGGATTGGGGGACAGGGGATCGGGACACTGAAGCTTTCTTT
cdr3_aa: CASSIAGWDWGTGDRDTEAFF

j_call: TRBJ2-2
clone_size: -
v_call: TRBV5-4
d_call: TRBD2
cdr3_nt: TGTGCCACCCGGACTAGCGGGGGGGCTTTTGGGGAGCTGTTTTTT
cdr3_aa: CATRTSGGAFGELFF

j_call: TRBJ1-1
clone_size: -
v_call: TRBV19
d_call: -
cdr3_nt: TGTGCCACGCGGGACGTCGACACTGAAGCTTTCTTT
cdr3_aa: CATRDVDTEAFF

j_call: TRBJ2-1
clone_size: -
v_call: TRBV15
d_call: TRBD1
cdr3_nt: TGTGCCACCAGCAGAGACAGGGGGTCCTACAATGAGCAGTTCTTC
cdr3_aa: CATSRDRGSYNEQFF

j_call: TRBJ1-1
clone_size: -
v_call: TRBV5-1
d_call: -
cdr3_nt: TGCGCCAGCAGCTTGGTAGACACCCGAGGGGCTTTCTTT
cdr3_aa: CASSLVDTRGAFF

j_call: TRBJ1-1
clone_size: -
v_call: TRBV2
d_call: -
cdr3_nt: TGTGCCAGCAGTAAACAGAATAACATGAACACTGAAGCTTTCTTT
cdr3_aa: CASSKQNNMNTEAFF

j_call: TRBJ1-3
clone_size: -
v_call: TRBV2
d_call: TRBD1
cdr3_nt: TGTGCCAGCAGCTCAGGACAGGCGCACAACTCTGGAAACACCATATATTTT
cdr3_aa: CASSSGQAHNSGNTIYF

j_call: TRBJ1-5
clone_size: -
v_call: TRBV6-4
d_call: -
cdr3_nt: TGTGCTATCAAGGGCAGGGCCAGGGGCAATCAGCCCCAGCATTTT
cdr3_aa: CAIKGRARGNQPQHF

j_call: TRBJ1-1
clone_size: -
v_call: TRBV13
d_call: -
cdr3_nt: TGTGCCAGCAGCTTCGGTAAGGGAAGAGCTTTCTTT
cdr3_aa: CASSFGKGRAFF

j_call: TRBJ1-2
clone_size: -
v_call: TRBV11-2
d_call: TRBD1
cdr3_nt: TGTGCCAGCAGCTCCGTCCGGGACAGGGCAAATTATAACTATGGCTACACCTTC
cdr3_aa: CASSSVRDRANYNYGYTF

j_call: TRBJ1-3
clone_size: -
v_call: TRBV27
d_call: -
cdr3_nt: TGTGCCAGTTCAGGGGTTAGCTCTGGAAACACCATATATTTT
cdr3_aa: CASSGVSSGNTIYF

j_call: TRBJ1-1
clone_size: -
v_call: TRBV5-1
d_call: -
cdr3_nt: TGCGCCAGCAGCTTGCGAATGACAGCGGGGGCCACTGAAGCTTTCTTT
cdr3_aa: CASSLRMTAGATEAFF

j_call: TRBJ1-2
clone_size: -
v_call: TRBV6-1
d_call: -
cdr3_nt: TGTGCCAGCAGCACGGCCCCAATCAATTATGGCTACACCTTC
cdr3_aa: CASSTAPINYGYTF

j_call: TRBJ2-1
clone_size: -
v_call: TRBV7-9
d_call: -
cdr3_nt: TGTGCCAGCACCCTAGGGATCAGGTACAATGAGCAGTTCTTC
cdr3_aa: CASTLGIRYNEQFF

j_call: TRBJ2-3
clone_size: -
v_call: TRBV6-5
d_call: TRBD2
cdr3_nt: TGTGCCAGCAGTTACAGTAGCGGGAAGGATACGCAGTATTTT
cdr3_aa: CASSYSSGKDTQYF

j_call: TRBJ2-3
clone_size: few
v_call: TRBV9
d_call: -
cdr3_nt: TGTGCCAGCAGCCCGCGATCTCCAGATACGCAGTATTTT
cdr3_aa: CASSPRSPDTQYF

j_call: TRBJ1-2
clone_size: few
v_call: TRBV27
d_call: -
cdr3_nt: TGTGCCAGCGCGGTTGGGGGCAACTATGGCTACACCTTC
cdr3_aa: CASAVGGNYGYTF

j_call: TRBJ1-2
clone_size: -
v_call: TRBV6-5
d_call: -
cdr3_nt: TGTGCCAGCAGTTACACCCCCTTGGCTGGCTACACCTTC
cdr3_aa: CASSYTPLAGYTF

j_call: TRBJ2-3
clone_size: -
v_call: TRBV11-2
d_call: -
cdr3_nt: TGTGCCAGCAGCTTGACGGGCCAAGGCACAGATACGCAGTATTTT
cdr3_aa: CASSLTGQGTDTQYF

j_call: TRBJ2-3
clone_size: -
v_call: TRBV28
d_call: -
cdr3_nt: TGTGCCAGCAAAGATAGCACAGATACGCAGTATTTT
cdr3_aa: CASKDSTDTQYF

j_call: TRBJ1-2
clone_size: -
v_call: TRBV7-9
d_call: TRBD1
cdr3_nt: TGTGCCAGCAGCACCGACAGGGGGCAGGGCTATGGCTACACCTTC
cdr3_aa: CASSTDRGQGYGYTF